Given below is one TCR beta chain in context. The data derive from a study of blood T cell repertoires in COVID-19. Study context: The study drew acute and convalescent COVID-19 samples from the United States, Italy and Spain.

The V gene lost 5 bases and the J gene lost 10 bases, with 20 bases spanning the gap. CDR1 and CDR2 from the germline V gene are KGHSH and LQKENI. The CDR3 loop spans 14 amino acids. TCRdb's table, derived via immunoSEQ multiplex PCR, lists solely in-frame clones and lacks some. The sample includes about 200,000 clones, around 90% seen only once; the top ten take around 2.4%. This clonotype was obtained from a woman aged 25 to 45 who had recovered from COVID-19. This chain links TRBV18 with TRBJ1-1; TRBD1 might be the D (6 bases). Sequenced input: PBMCs or T cells enriched from blood (not recorded which). The DNA of the CDR3 is TGTGCCAGCTCAGCACAGGGATTCGGAGGTCGAGCTTTCTTT. This gives the protein CASSAQGFGGRAFF.